The source of this T cell receptor beta chain is a study of identical twins. It was template switching that added a universal primer site, and there were unique molecular identifiers on the cDNA. MiXCR, run by TCRdb on the 5' RACE reads, gives a single entry per CDR3 protein. The sample gives approximately 680,000 distinct CDR3 sequences, under 8.5% of which show up once; roughly 1.6% is in the top ten. This clonotype appeared many times. The CDR3 spans 16 residues. With 5 bases removed from V and 4 bases from J, the gap between germline ends came to 20 bases. In germline, CDR1 is SEHNR, CDR2 FQNEAQ (reference sequence). These same records also appear under a second study, on yellow fever vaccine responses in identical twins.

The chain uses TRBV7-9 and TRBJ1-1; the D is unclear. The receptor was derived from a woman between 18 and 30 years old in good health. The sequencing sample was made of PBMCs. For the CDR3, the DNA is TGTGCCAGCAGCGTAATAACTTCGGGTGGTGGCACTGAAGCTTTCTTT. Translation gives CASSVITSGGGTEAFF.